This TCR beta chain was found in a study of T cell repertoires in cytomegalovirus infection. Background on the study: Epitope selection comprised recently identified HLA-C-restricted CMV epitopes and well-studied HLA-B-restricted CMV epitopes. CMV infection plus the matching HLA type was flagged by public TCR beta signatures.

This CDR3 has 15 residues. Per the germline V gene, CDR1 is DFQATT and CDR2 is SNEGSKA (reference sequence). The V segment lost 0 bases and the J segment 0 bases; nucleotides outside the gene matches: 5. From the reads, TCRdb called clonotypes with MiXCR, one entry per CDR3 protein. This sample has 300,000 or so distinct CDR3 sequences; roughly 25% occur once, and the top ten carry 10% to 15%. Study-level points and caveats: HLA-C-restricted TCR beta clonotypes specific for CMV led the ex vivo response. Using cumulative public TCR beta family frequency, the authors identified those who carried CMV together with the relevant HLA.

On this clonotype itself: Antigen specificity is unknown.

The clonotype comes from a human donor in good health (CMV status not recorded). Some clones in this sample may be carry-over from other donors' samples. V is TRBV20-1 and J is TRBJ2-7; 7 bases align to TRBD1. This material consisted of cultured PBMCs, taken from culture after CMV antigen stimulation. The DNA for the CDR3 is TGCAGTGCTAGAGATTCCCGGGACAGCTCCTACGAGCAGTACTTC. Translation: CSARDSRDSSYEQYF.